This entry features one TCR beta chain sequence. Antigen specificity is unknown. This specimen belongs to a study of T cell responses to AZD1222 COVID-19 vaccine. Study-wide results and caveats: Every sample of the repertoires postdated the peak T cell response.

Trimming cost V 1 base and J 3 bases; bases outside gene matches: 9. Germline values: CDR1 SGHNT, CDR2 YENEEA. The CDR3 covers 17 residues. Method: immunoSEQ multiplex PCR; TCRdb's copy keeps in-frame clones and lacks some. The sample records 100,000 to 150,000 clones, roughly 92% being singletons. The sample in question was peripheral blood, obtained 28 days after the second AZD1222 dose. The clonotype comes from an adult who received the AZD1222 COVID-19 vaccine. This chain connects TRBV11-3 to TRBJ2-4, with 7 bases that match TRBD1. The CDR3 bases are TGTGCCAGCAGCTTAGGTGGCCAGGGGGTTGTCAAAAACATTCAGTACTTC. It encodes CASSLGGQGVVKNIQYF.